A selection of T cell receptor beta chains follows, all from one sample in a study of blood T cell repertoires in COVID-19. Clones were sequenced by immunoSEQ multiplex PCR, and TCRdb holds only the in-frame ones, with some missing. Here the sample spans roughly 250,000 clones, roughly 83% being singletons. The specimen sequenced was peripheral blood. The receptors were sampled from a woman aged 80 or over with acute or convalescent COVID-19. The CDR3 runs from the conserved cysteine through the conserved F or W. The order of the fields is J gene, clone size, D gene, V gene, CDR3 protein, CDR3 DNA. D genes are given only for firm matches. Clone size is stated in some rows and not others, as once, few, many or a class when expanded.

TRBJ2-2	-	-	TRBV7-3	CASSLQGFGELFF	TGTGCCAGCAGCCTACAGGGCTTTGGGGAGCTGTTTTTT
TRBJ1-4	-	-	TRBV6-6	CASSLTASNEKLFF	TGTGCCAGCAGCTTGACAGCCTCTAATGAAAAACTGTTTTTT
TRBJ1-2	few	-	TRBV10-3	CAISESAQGIYGYTF	TGTGCCATCAGTGAGTCCGCACAGGGAATCTATGGCTACACCTTC
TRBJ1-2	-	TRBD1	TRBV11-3	CASSPRQGLDYGYTF	TGTGCCAGCAGCCCCCGACAGGGATTGGACTATGGCTACACCTTC
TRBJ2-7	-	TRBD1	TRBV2	CASSDPGGQGCEQYF	TGTGCCAGCAGTGATCCGGGTGGACAGGGCTGCGAGCAGTACTTC
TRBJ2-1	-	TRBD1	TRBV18	CASSTGDTYNEQFF	TGTGCCAGCTCAACAGGGGACACCTACAATGAGCAGTTCTTC
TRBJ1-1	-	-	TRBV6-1	CASSETTEVAEAFF	TGTGCCAGCAGTGAAACGACAGAAGTTGCTGAAGCTTTCTTT
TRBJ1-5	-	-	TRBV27	CASSLGLQPQHF	TGTGCCAGCAGCTTAGGGCTTCAGCCCCAGCATTTT
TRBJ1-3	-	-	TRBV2	CASSENYSSGNTIYF	TGTGCCAGCAGTGAAAACTATTCCTCTGGAAACACCATATATTTT
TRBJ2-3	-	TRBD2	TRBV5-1	CASSFDTSGRTDTQYF	TGCGCCAGCAGCTTTGATACTAGCGGGCGCACAGATACGCAGTATTTT
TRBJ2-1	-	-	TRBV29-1	CSHLRDSLYNEQFF	TGCAGCCACCTCCGGGACTCTCTCTACAATGAGCAGTTCTTC
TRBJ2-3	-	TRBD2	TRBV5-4	CASSQTSGASDTQYF	TGTGCCAGCAGCCAGACTAGCGGGGCTTCGGATACGCAGTATTTT
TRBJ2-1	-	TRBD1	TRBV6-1	CASSARPGQAYNEQFF	TGTGCCAGCAGTGCACGCCCGGGACAGGCATACAATGAGCAGTTCTTC
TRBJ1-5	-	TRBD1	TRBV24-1	CATSSPGGDQPQHF	TGTGCCACCAGTAGCCCAGGGGGTGATCAGCCCCAGCATTTT
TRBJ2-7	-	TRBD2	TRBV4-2	CASSQEYAGLGYEQYF	TGTGCCAGCAGCCAAGAGTATGCCGGACTAGGGTACGAGCAGTACTTC
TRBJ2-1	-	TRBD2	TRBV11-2	CASSPVGTSGYNEQFF	TGTGCCAGCAGCCCCGTCGGGACTAGCGGGTACAATGAGCAGTTCTTC
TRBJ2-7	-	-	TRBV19	CATTPFNGTGTYEQYF	TGTGCCACCACCCCCTTCAACGGGACTGGGACCTACGAGCAGTACTTC
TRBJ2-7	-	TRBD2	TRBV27	CASSTPEGAGHTYEQYF	TGTGCCAGCAGTACCCCTGAGGGAGCGGGGCACACCTACGAGCAGTACTTC
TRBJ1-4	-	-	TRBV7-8	CASSPSLATNEKLFF	TGTGCCAGCAGCCCTAGCCTCGCAACTAATGAAAAACTGTTTTTT
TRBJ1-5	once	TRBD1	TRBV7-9	CASSLGTGNQPQHF	TGTGCCAGCAGCTTAGGGACAGGGAATCAGCCCCAGCATTTT
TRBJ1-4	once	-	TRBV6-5	CASARDITNEKLFF	TGTGCCAGCGCACGGGACATTACTAATGAAAAACTGTTTTTT
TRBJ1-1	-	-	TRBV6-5	CASSYGLPGEAFF	TGTGCCAGCAGTTACGGTCTACCGGGAGAAGCTTTCTTT
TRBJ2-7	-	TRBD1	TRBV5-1	CASSSRTGGEADSF	TGCGCCAGCAGCTCCAGGACAGGGGGCGAGGCTGATTCCTTC
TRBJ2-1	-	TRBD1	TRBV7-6	CASSGRDRETDEQFF	TGTGCCAGCAGCGGGCGGGACAGGGAGACAGATGAGCAGTTCTTC
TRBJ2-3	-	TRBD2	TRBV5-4	CASSPGTSGGRDGTDTQYF	TGTGCCAGCAGTCCCGGGACTAGCGGGGGTCGGGACGGCACAGATACGCAGTATTTT
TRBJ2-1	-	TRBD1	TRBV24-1	CATSDPGQGWVNEQFF	TGTGCCACCAGTGACCCGGGACAGGGTTGGGTCAATGAGCAGTTCTTC
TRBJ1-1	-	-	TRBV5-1	CASTLEPSGTGTEAFF	TGCGCCAGCACACTTGAACCATCCGGGACTGGGACTGAAGCTTTCTTT
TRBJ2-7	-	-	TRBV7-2	CASSFAQSSYEQYF	TGTGCCAGCAGCTTTGCACAGAGCTCCTACGAGCAGTACTTC
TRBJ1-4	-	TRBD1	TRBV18	CASSPRTGTGPANEKLFF	TGTGCCAGCTCACCCCGGACAGGGACAGGTCCGGCTAATGAAAAACTGTTTTTT
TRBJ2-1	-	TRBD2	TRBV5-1	CASSRLAGVYDSSYNEQFF	TGCGCCAGCAGCAGACTAGCGGGGGTTTACGATAGCTCCTACAATGAGCAGTTCTTC
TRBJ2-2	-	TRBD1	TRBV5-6	CASSTGQATGELFF	TGTGCCAGCAGCACGGGACAGGCCACCGGGGAGCTGTTTTTT
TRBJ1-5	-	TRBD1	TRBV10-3	CAISEFGGTVVDQPQHF	TGTGCCATCAGTGAGTTCGGAGGGACAGTCGTCGATCAGCCCCAGCATTTT
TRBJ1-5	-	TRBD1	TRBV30	CAWSRRDRDNQPQHF	TGTGCCTGGAGTCGGCGGGACAGGGACAATCAGCCCCAGCATTTT
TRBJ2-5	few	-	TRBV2	CASSPIGGGHLKTQYF	TGTGCCAGCAGCCCCATTGGGGGGGGGCACTTGAAGACCCAGTACTTC
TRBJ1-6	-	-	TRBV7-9	CASSSEVSPLHF	TGTGCCAGCAGCTCAGAGGTTTCACCCCTCCACTTT
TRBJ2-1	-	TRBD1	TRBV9	CASSLGQGTTYNEQFF	TGTGCCAGCAGCCTGGGACAGGGGACCACCTACAATGAGCAGTTCTTC
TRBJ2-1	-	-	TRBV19	CASSSGTAAAYNEQFF	TGTGCCAGTAGTAGCGGGACAGCCGCCGCCTACAATGAGCAGTTCTTC
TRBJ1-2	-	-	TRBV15	CATSSGDRLYGYTF	TGTGCCACCAGCAGCGGAGACAGGCTCTATGGCTACACCTTC
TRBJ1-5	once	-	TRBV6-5	CASSYEGGFNQPQHF	TGTGCCAGCAGTTACGAGGGTGGGTTCAATCAGCCCCAGCATTTT
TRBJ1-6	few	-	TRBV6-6	CASHPGGLDNSPLHF	TGTGCCAGCCACCCGGGGGGGCTTGATAATTCACCCCTCCACTTT
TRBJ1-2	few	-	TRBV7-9	CASSGWGEPNYGYTF	TGTGCCAGCAGCGGTTGGGGGGAGCCTAACTATGGCTACACCTTC